What follows is one T cell receptor (beta chain) and its context. Sequencing was performed with immunoSEQ multiplex PCR; in TCRdb, only in-frame clones are kept and a portion is missing. This table has roughly 5,500 clones, approximately 70% appearing once. The sample belongs to a study of preoperative IRX-2 immunotherapy in early breast cancer. CDR1 and CDR2 from the germline V gene are SGHVS and FNYEAQ. Trimming cost V 5 bases and J 9 bases; bases outside gene matches: 10. The CDR3 totals 14 residues. The treatment here: preoperative locoregional IRX-2 cytokine immunotherapy. This phase Ib study tested locoregional IRX-2 cytokine immunotherapy given before surgery.

The receptor's source is a human donor with breast cancer. The genes are TRBV7-6 and TRBJ2-1; 7 bases line up with TRBD2. This sample comprised tumor tissue, obtained before IRX-2 immunotherapy. CDR3 residues: CASSHRDYMSEQFF. CDR3 nucleotide sequence: TGTGCCAGCAGCCACCGGGACTATATGTCTGAGCAGTTCTTC.